The present TCR beta chain was sequenced within a study of molecular identifiers for immune sequencing clone quantification. Overall study results and limits: Clones above 20 RNA copies contained over 97% of effector molecules but under 1% of naive ones.

The germline CDR1 and CDR2 sequences are SGHTA and FQGNSA. The CDR3 has 15 amino acids. V trimming: 5 bases; J trimming: 5 bases; junction bases outside the gene matches: 9. Both previously described methods and listed TCR primers were employed to make bulk TCR libraries. TCRdb recomputed calls from the PCR reads with MiXCR, one row per CDR3 protein. Here the sample spans approximately 590,000 distinct CDR3 sequences, approximately 24% being singletons. This clonotype was seen only a few times. Its antigen is unknown. Naive CD8 T cells were picked out by sorting for CD8+CD4-CCR7+CD45RA+. The clonotype comes from a human donor in good health. Some libraries in this study had Jurkat cell RNA spiked in. J is TRBJ1-5 and V is TRBV7-2; 7 bases agree with TRBD1. The sample taken for sequencing was naive CD8+ T cells from blood, with Jurkat cell RNA spiked in. Indicated subset: FACS-sorted CD8+CD4-CCR7+CD45RA+ naive T cells. The CDR3 DNA sequence: TGTGCCAGCAGCGCCCCCGGGACAGCTGATCAGCCCCAGCATTTT. Its protein product is CASSAPGTADQPQHF. Supplemented by reference TRBV7-2 and TRBJ1-5, the full variable domain reads GAGVSQSPSNKVTEKGKDVELRCDPISGHTALYWYRQSLGQGLEFLIYFQGNSAPDKSGLPSDRFSAERTGGSVSTLTIQRTQQEDSAVYLCASSAPGTADQPQHFGDGTRLSIL.